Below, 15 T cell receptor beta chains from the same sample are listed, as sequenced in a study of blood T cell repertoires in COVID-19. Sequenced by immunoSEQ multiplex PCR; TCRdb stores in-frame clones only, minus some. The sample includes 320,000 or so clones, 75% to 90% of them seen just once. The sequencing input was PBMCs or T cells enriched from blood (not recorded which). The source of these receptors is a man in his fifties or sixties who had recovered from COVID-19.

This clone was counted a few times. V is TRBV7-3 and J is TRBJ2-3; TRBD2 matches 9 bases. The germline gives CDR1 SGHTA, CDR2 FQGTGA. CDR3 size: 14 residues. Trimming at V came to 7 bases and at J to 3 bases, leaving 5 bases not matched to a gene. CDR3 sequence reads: CASKLLAGTDTQYF. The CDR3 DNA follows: TGTGCCAGCAAACTACTAGCGGGTACAGATACGCAGTATTTT.

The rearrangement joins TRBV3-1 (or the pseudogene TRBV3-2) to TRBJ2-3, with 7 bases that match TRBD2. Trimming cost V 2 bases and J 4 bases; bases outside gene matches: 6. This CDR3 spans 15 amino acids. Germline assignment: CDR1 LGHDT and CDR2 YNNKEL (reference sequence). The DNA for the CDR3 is TGTGCCAGCAGCCAATCGGCGGGAGTCGCAGATACGCAGTATTTT. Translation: CASSQSAGVADTQYF.

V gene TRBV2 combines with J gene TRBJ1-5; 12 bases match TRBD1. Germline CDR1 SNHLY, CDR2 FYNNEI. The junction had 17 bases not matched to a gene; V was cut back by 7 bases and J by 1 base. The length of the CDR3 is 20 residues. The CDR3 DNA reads TGTGCCAGCACTCTAGCCCCCGGGACAGGGGGCTTGTCAAGCAATCAGCCCCAGCATTTT. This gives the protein CASTLAPGTGGLSSNQPQHF.

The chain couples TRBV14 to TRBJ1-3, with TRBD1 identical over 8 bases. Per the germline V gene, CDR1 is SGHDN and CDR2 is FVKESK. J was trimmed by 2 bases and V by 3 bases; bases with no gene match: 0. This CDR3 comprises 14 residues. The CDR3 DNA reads TGTGCCAGCAGCCAGACAGGGGCTGGAAACACCATATATTTT. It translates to CASSQTGAGNTIYF.

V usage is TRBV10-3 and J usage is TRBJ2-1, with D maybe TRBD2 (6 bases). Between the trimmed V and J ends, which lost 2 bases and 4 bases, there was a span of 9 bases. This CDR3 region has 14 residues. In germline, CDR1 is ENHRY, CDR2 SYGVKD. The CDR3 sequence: CAISEGSGYNEQFF. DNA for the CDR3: TGTGCCATCAGTGAGGGTAGCGGTTACAATGAGCAGTTCTTC.

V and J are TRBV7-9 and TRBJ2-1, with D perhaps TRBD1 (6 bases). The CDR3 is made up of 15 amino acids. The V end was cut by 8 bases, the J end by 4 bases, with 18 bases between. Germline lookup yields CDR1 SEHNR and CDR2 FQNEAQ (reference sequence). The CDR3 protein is CASRTGTRKYNEQFF. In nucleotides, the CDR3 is TGTGCCAGCCGCACCGGGACACGGAAATACAATGAGCAGTTCTTC.

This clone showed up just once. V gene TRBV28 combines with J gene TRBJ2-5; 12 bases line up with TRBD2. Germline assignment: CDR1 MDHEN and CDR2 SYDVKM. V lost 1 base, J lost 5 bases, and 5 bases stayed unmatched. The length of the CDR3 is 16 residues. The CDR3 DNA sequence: TGTGCCAGCAGTTTATTCCTAGCGGGAGGGCAGGAGACCCAGTACTTC. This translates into CASSLFLAGGQETQYF.

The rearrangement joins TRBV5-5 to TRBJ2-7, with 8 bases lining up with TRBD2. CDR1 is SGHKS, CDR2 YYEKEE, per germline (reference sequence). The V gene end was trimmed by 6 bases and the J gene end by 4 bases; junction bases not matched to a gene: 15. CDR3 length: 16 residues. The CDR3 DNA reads TGTGCCAGCAACCATGATTACATGACTAGCGTGTACGAGCAGTACTTC. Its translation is CASNHDYMTSVYEQYF.

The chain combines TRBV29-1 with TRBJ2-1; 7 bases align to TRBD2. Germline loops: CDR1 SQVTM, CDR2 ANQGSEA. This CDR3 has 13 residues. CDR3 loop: CSTTGGLHNEQFF. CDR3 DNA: TGCAGTACAACGGGAGGCCTTCACAATGAGCAGTTCTTC.

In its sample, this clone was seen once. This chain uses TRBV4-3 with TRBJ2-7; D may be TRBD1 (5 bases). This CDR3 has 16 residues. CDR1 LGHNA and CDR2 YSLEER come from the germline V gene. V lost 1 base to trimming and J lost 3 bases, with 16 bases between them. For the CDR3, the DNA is TGCGCCAGCAGCCAAGGCAGCAGGGCCTCCAACTACGAGCAGTACTTC. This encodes CASSQGSRASNYEQYF.

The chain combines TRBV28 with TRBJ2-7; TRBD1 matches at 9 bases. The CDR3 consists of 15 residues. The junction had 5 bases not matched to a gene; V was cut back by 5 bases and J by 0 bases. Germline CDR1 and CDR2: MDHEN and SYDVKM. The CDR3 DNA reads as TGTGCCAGCAGTACTCCGGGACAGGGCTCCTACGAGCAGTACTTC. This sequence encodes CASSTPGQGSYEQYF.

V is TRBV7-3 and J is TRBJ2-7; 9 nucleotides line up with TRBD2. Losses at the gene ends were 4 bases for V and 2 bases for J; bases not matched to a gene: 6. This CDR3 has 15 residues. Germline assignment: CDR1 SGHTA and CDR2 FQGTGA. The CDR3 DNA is TGTGCCAGCAGCTCCAGGGCTAGCGGGACCTACGAGCAGTACTTC. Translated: CASSSRASGTYEQYF.

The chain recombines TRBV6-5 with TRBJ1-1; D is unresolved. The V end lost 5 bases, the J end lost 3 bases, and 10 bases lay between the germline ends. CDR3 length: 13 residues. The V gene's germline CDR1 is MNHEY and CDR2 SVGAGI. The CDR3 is CASSTLTYTEAFF. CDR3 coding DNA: TGTGCCAGCAGTACCCTGACTTACACTGAAGCTTTCTTT.

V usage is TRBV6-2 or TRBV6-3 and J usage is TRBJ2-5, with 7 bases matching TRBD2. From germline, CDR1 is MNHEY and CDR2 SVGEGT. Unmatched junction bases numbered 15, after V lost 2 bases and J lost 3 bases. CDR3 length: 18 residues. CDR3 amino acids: CASSYVRVGGRGKETQYF. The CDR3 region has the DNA TGTGCCAGCAGTTACGTAAGAGTAGGCGGGAGAGGAAAAGAGACCCAGTACTTC.

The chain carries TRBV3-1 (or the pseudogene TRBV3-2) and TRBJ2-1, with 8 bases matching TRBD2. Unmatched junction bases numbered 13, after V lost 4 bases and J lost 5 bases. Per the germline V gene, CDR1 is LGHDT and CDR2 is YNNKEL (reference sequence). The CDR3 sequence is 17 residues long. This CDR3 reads CASSLRGMLAGHNEQFF. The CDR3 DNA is TGTGCCAGCAGCCTGCGGGGGATGCTAGCGGGCCACAATGAGCAGTTCTTC.